Shown below are 9 T cell receptor beta chains from a single sample sequenced in a study of T cell repertoires in cytomegalovirus infection. Their target antigens are unknown. In TCRdb, the reads were re-called with MiXCR into one record per CDR3 protein. The top ten hold roughly 25% of the sample, which has about 160,000 distinct CDR3 sequences, about 20% seen once. The source was CD8+ T cells from cultured PBMCs, collected from culture after CMV antigen stimulation. These receptor sequences come from a human donor in good health (CMV status not recorded). Some clones in this sample may be carry-over from other donors' samples.

The chain carries TRBV3-1 and TRBJ2-3; D gene ambiguous. The CDR3 spans 16 residues. Per germline, CDR1 LGHDT and CDR2 YNNKEL (reference sequence). V lost 1 base, J lost 3 bases, and 14 bases lay in between. The chain's CDR3 is CASSQGTSRATDTQYF. The DNA of the CDR3 is TGTGCCAGCAGCCAAGGGACCTCCCGGGCGACAGATACGCAGTATTTT.

CDR3 sequence reads: CASSPPASQETQYF. The CDR3 region has the DNA TGTGCCAGCAGTCCCCCGGCTAGCCAAGAGACCCAGTACTTC. The V and J genes are TRBV6-1 and TRBJ2-5; D unresolved. Germline V gene sequence: CDR1 MNHNS, CDR2 SASEGT. The CDR3 has 14 residues. V lost 5 bases and J 1 base, leaving 11 bases between the germline ends.

This clonotype turned up a few times. The chain combines TRBV28 with TRBJ2-2, with 7 bases that match TRBD1. V was pared by 6 bases and J by 3 bases, with 7 bases of the junction left unmatched. The CDR3 extends over 15 amino acids. Germline V lookup: CDR1 MDHEN, CDR2 SYDVKM. The CDR3 region has the DNA TGTGCCAGCAGGCTGACAGGGAAAGACACCGGGGAGCTGTTTTTT. Translated, it gives CASRLTGKDTGELFF.

The rearrangement links TRBV7-3 to TRBJ1-1; D may be TRBD1 (6 bases). Germline V gives CDR1 SGHTA, CDR2 FQGTGA. This CDR3 is 15 amino acids long. Between the trimmed V and J ends, which lost 5 bases and 1 base, there was a span of 14 bases. The CDR3 sequence: CASSPRGDPNTEAFF. The CDR3 nucleotides read TGTGCCAGCAGCCCAAGGGGGGATCCGAACACTGAAGCTTTCTTT.

This chain connects TRBV7-9 to TRBJ2-1; 11 nucleotides align to TRBD1. This CDR3 has 15 residues. The J segment lost 7 bases and the V segment lost 2 bases, leaving 4 bases of the junction unmatched. The germline V gene has CDR1 SEHNR and CDR2 FQNEAQ (reference sequence). For the CDR3, the DNA is TGTGCCAGCAGCTTACAAGGGACAGGGGGGAATGAGCAGTTCTTC. Translating gives CASSLQGTGGNEQFF.

The chain uses TRBV10-1 and TRBJ2-3; D unresolved. V lost 6 bases and J lost 3, with 10 bases in between. Germline-derived CDR1 and CDR2 are WNHNN and SYGVQD (reference sequence). The CDR3 length is 13 residues. The CDR3 here is CASSDVATDTQYF. CDR3 in DNA: TGCGCCAGCAGCGACGTTGCGACAGATACGCAGTATTTT.

This clonotype was seen more than once but under ten times. The rearrangement uses TRBV12-3 or TRBV12-4 and TRBJ2-2; TRBD1 agrees at 11 bases. CDR3 length equals 17 residues. Losses at the gene ends were 5 bases for V and 7 bases for J; bases not matched to a gene: 12. CDR3 in DNA: TGTGCCAGCAGTCATATTACGGACAGGGGGCGAATCGGGGAGCTGTTTTTT. It encodes CASSHITDRGRIGELFF.

The chain links TRBV25-1 to TRBJ1-1; 9 nucleotides agree with TRBD1. The CDR3 is made up of 14 amino acids. J gave up 7 bases and V 3 bases, and 6 bases lay outside the gene matches. Germline CDR1 MGHDK, CDR2 SYGVNS. Here the CDR3 DNA reads TGTGCCAGCAGTGACTACGGGACAGGGCTTGAAGCTTTCTTT. This gives the protein CASSDYGTGLEAFF.

This chain links TRBV7-9 with TRBJ2-2; D not certain. This CDR3 comprises 15 residues. Trimming pared 2 bases from V and 1 base from J, leaving 8 bases between. In germline, CDR1 is SEHNR, CDR2 FQNEAQ (reference sequence). The CDR3 spells CASSLQRQNTGELFF. In nucleotides, the CDR3 is TGTGCCAGCAGCTTACAGCGACAGAACACCGGGGAGCTGTTTTTT.